The clone carrying this T cell receptor beta chain was counted at least ten times. The antigen remains undetermined. Amplified TCR beta CDR3 regions came from RNA transcripts. During a first-round RT-PCR of the TCR CDR3, the HTBI primer set was used. TCRdb re-derived calls from the multiplex PCR reads in MiXCR, one entry per CDR3 protein. The table includes about 500,000 distinct CDR3 sequences, roughly 15% detected once. This sample stems from a study of T cells in Graves' hyperthyroidism and ophthalmopathy. The ends lost 7 bases at V and 0 bases at J; junction bases unmatched: 4. Per the germline V gene, CDR1 is MDHEN and CDR2 is SYDVKM. This CDR3 spans 14 amino acids. Subjects with ophthalmopathy showed a Clinical Activity Score no lower than 3, a NOSPECS grade no lower than 4, and a duration shorter than 3 months. The authors obtained PBMCs from over 8 ml of fresh peripheral blood. Study-wide findings and caveats: Ophthalmopathy, which appeared later, was predicted by the model a median approximately six months before onset. Ophthalmopathy cases were set apart from stable hyperthyroidism by a 13 V-J model.

Sequenced material: blood. The source is a woman aged 30 to 39 with Graves' ophthalmopathy. V gene TRBV28 combines with J gene TRBJ1-1; 8 nucleotides line up with TRBD1. This CDR3 is CASTDRGLNTEAFF. CDR3 nucleotides: TGTGCCAGCACTGACAGGGGATTGAACACTGAAGCTTTCTTT.